This T cell receptor (beta chain) was recovered during a study of cytomegalovirus exposure and HLA in healthy donors. Points from the study as a whole: For TCR beta chains, V- and J-gene trimming was later linked to a missense DCLRE1C variant.

Remarks on this clone: The antigen remains unidentified.

PCR was performed using 60 Vbeta and 13 Jbeta primers. Some clones are missing from TCRdb's copy, which holds only in-frame ones; the method was immunoSEQ multiplex PCR. The listing records around 120,000 clones. The sequence came from a man younger than 35 in good health and CMV-seronegative. The sequenced sample consisted of PBMCs.

The CDR3 spells CASSLRTTLSSYNEQFF. The CDR3 DNA is TGTGCCAGCAGCTTGAGGACTACCCTGAGCTCCTACAATGAGCAGTTCTTC. The chain joins TRBV7-6 to TRBJ2-1; possible D gene TRBD2, 6 bases. Germline values: CDR1 SGHVS, CDR2 FNYEAQ. The CDR3 has 17 amino acids. The V and J ends lost 3 bases and 0 bases respectively, with 15 bases between them.